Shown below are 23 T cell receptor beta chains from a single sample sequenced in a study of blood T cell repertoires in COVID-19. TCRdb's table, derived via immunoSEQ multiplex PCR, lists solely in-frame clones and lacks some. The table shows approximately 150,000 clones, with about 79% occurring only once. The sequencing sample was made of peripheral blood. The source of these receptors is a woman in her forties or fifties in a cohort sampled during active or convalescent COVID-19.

CDR3 sequence (DNA): TGTGCCAGCAGTGTGGACAGGGGCGGCTACACCTTC. It specifies CASSVDRGGYTF. This chain connects TRBV12-3 or TRBV12-4 to TRBJ1-2, with TRBD1 matching 9 bases. The CDR3 is made up of 12 amino acids. V lost 5 bases to trimming and J lost 8 bases; unmatched junction nucleotides: 3.

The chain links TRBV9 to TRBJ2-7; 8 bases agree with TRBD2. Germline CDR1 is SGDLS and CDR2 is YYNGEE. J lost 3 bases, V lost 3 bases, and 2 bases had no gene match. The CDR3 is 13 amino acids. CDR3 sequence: CASSEGLGYEQYF. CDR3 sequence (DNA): TGTGCCAGCAGCGAGGGACTAGGCTACGAGCAGTACTTC.

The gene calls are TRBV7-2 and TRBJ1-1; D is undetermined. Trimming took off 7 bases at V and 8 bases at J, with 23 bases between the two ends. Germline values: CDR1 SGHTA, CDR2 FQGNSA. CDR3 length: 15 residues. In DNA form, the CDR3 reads TGTGCCAGCACCACAACTGACACCCGCTCCGCCGAAGCTTTCTTT. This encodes CASTTTDTRSAEAFF.

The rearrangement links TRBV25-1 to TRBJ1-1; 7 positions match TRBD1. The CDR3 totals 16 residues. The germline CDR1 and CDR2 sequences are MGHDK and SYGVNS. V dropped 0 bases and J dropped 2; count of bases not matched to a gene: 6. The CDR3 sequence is CASSEYEQGTNTEAFF. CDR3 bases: TGTGCCAGCAGTGAATATGAACAGGGGACCAACACTGAAGCTTTCTTT.

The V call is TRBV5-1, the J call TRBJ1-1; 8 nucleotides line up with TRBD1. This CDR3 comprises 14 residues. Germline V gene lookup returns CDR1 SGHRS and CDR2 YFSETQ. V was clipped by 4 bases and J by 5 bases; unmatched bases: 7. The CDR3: CASSADRVRTEAFF. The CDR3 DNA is TGCGCCAGCAGCGCGGACAGGGTAAGGACTGAAGCTTTCTTT.

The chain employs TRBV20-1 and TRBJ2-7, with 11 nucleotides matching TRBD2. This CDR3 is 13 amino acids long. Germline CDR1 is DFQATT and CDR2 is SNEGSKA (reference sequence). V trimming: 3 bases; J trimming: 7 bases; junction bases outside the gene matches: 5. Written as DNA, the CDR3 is TGCAGTGCTAGTATAGCGGGGGGGCGAGAGCAGTACTTC. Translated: CSASIAGGREQYF.

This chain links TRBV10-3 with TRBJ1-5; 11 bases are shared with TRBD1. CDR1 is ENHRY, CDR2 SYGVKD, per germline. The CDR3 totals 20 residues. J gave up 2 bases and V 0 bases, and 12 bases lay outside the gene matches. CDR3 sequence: CAISESIVSRTGGGNQPQHF. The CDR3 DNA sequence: TGTGCCATCAGTGAGTCTATTGTCTCTCGGACAGGGGGCGGCAATCAGCCCCAGCATTTT.

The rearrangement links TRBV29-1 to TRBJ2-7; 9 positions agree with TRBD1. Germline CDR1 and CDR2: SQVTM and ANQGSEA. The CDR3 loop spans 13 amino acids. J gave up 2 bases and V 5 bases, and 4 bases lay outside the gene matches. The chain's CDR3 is CSVSQGAPYEQYF. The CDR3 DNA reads TGCAGCGTTTCACAGGGGGCCCCCTACGAGCAGTACTTC.

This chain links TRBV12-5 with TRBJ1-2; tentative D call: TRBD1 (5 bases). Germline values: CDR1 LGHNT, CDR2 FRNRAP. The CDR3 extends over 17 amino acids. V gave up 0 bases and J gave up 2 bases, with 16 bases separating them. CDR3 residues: CASGLVRRQGGNYGYTF. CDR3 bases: TGTGCTAGTGGTTTGGTACGGAGGCAGGGAGGAAACTATGGCTACACCTTC.

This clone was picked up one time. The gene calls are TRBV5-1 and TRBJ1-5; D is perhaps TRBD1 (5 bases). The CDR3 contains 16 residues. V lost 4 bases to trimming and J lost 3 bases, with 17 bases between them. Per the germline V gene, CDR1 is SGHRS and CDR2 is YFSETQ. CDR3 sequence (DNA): TGCGCCAGCAGCCCCACAGGAAGTCCTTACAATCAGCCCCAGCATTTT. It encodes CASSPTGSPYNQPQHF.

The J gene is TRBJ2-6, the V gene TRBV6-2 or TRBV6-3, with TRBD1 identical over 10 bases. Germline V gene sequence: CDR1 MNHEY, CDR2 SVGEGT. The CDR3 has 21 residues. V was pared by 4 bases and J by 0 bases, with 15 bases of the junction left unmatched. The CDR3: CASSFLTTGGHRNSGANVLTF. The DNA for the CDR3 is TGTGCCAGCAGTTTCCTGACGACAGGGGGCCATCGAAACTCTGGGGCCAACGTCCTGACTTTC.

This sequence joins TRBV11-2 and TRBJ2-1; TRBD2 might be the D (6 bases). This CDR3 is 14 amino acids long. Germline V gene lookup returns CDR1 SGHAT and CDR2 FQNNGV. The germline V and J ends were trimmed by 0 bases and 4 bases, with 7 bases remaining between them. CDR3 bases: TGTGCCAGCAGCTTAGATGGGGGGTACAATGAGCAGTTCTTC. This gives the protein CASSLDGGYNEQFF.

The CDR3 nucleotides read TGTGCCAGCTCACCGACCGGGACAGGGGGCAGATCACCCCTCCACTTT. Protein product: CASSPTGTGGRSPLHF. This chain uses TRBV18 with TRBJ1-6, with TRBD1 matching over 12 bases. The CDR3 consists of 16 residues. The germline CDR1 and CDR2 sequences are KGHSH and LQKENI. Losses at the gene ends were 3 bases for V and 10 bases for J; bases not matched to a gene: 7.

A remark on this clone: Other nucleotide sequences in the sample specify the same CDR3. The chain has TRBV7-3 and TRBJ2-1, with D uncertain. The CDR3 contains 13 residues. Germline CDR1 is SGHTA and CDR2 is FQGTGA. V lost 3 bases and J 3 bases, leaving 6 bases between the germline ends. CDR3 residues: CASSLELYNEQFF. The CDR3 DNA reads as TGTGCCAGCAGCTTGGAGCTCTACAATGAGCAGTTCTTC.

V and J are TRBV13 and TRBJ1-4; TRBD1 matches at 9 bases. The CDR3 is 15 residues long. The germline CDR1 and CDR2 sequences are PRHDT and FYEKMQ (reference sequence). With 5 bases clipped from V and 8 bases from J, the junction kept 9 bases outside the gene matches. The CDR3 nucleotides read TGTGCCAGCAGCCACTTGACAGGGGGAGAAGAAAAACTGTTTTTT. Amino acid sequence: CASSHLTGGEEKLFF.

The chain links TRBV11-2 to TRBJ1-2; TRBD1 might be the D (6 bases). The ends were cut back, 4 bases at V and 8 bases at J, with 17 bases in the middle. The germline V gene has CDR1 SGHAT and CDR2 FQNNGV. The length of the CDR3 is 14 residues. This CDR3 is CASSSISRDIGYTF. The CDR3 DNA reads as TGTGCCAGCAGCTCCATCAGTCGGGACATCGGCTACACCTTC.

Here the CDR3 reads CASSRTGNSYNEQFF. CDR3 coding DNA: TGTGCCAGCAGTCGGACAGGGAACTCCTACAATGAGCAGTTCTTC. The chain recombines TRBV6-5 with TRBJ2-1, with TRBD1 matching 8 bases. Trimming removed 5 bases from V and 0 bases from J; junction bases left unmatched: 3. Germline CDR1 and CDR2: MNHEY and SVGAGI. There are 15 residues in the CDR3.

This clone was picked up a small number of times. CDR3 residues: CASSQSSQGAGGYTF. The CDR3 nucleotides read TGTGCCAGCAGCCAATCAAGCCAGGGGGCCGGTGGCTACACCTTC. V is TRBV16 and J is TRBJ1-2, with 8 bases aligning to TRBD1. CDR1 is KGHSY and CDR2 is FQNENV in the germline V gene. This CDR3 region has 15 residues. V lost 0 bases and J lost 7; bases outside the gene matches: 7.

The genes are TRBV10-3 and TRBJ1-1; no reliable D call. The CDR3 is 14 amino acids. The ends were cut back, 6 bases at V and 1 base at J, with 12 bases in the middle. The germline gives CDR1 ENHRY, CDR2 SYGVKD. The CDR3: CAIRALGENTEAFF. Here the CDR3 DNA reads TGTGCCATCAGAGCCCTGGGAGAGAACACTGAAGCTTTCTTT.

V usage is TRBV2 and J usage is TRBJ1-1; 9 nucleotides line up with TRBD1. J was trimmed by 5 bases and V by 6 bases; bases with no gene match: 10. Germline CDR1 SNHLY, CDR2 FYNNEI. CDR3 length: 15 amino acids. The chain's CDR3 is CASRPRTGVETEAFF. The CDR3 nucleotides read TGTGCCAGCAGGCCGAGGACAGGGGTCGAGACTGAAGCTTTCTTT.

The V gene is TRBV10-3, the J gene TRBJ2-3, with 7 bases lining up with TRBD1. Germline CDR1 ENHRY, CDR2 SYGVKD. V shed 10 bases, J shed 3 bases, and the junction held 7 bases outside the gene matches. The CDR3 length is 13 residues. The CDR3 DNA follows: TGTGCCAACCAGGACAGGTCTACAGATACGCAGTATTTT. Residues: CANQDRSTDTQYF.

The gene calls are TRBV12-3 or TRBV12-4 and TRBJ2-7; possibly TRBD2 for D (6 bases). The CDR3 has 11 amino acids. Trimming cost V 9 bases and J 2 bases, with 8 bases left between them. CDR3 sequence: CASSGAYEQYF. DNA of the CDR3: TGTGCCAGTTCGGGAGCCTACGAGCAGTACTTC.

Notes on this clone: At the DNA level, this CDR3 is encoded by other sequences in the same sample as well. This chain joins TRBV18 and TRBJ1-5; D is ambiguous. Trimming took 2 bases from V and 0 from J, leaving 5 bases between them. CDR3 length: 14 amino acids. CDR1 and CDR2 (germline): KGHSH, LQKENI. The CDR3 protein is CASSPRDSNQPQHF. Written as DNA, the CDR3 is TGTGCCAGCTCACCAAGAGATAGCAATCAGCCCCAGCATTTT. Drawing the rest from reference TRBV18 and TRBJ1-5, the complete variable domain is NAGVMQNPRHLVRRRGQEARLRCSPMKGHSHVYWYRQLPEEGLKFMVYLQKENIIDESGMPKERFSAEFPKEGPSILRIQQVVRGDSAAYFCASSPRDSNQPQHFGDGTRLSIL.